Presented here are 19 T cell receptor beta chains from one specimen sequenced in a study of long-term antiretroviral therapy in people with HIV. The immunoSEQ assay was v3.0, run at survey level. TCRdb keeps only in-frame clones here, not all; method: immunoSEQ multiplex PCR. The sample consists of about 29,000 clones, 70% to 90% of them appearing once. Source: unsorted PBMCs, taken approximately 5 years before starting antiretroviral therapy. The receptor set was obtained from a man aged 50 to 60 with HIV.

V usage is TRBV4-1 and J usage is TRBJ2-3; 8 bases align to TRBD2. V was clipped by 3 bases and J by 4 bases; unmatched bases: 6. The CDR3 loop spans 15 amino acids. Germline loops: CDR1 MGHRA, CDR2 YSYEKL. CDR3 protein: CASSQAGLDPDTQYF. The CDR3, as DNA: TGCGCCAGCAGCCAGGCGGGACTAGACCCAGATACGCAGTATTTT.

The V call is TRBV5-1, the J call TRBJ2-2; D unresolved. This CDR3 is 14 amino acids long. Trimming removed 1 base at V and 2 bases at J, with 6 bases between. Germline V gene sequence: CDR1 SGHRS, CDR2 YFSETQ. The CDR3 DNA follows: TGCGCCAGCAGCTTGTTCGCCAACACCGGGGAGCTGTTTTTT. Protein product: CASSLFANTGELFF. The whole variable domain, remainder taken from reference TRBV5-1 and TRBJ2-2, is KAGVTQTPRYLIKTRGQQVTLSCSPISGHRSVSWYQQTPGQGLQFLFEYFSETQRNKGNFPGRFSGRQFSNSRSEMNVSTLELGDSALYLCASSLFANTGELFFGEGSRLTVL.

The chain has TRBV9 and TRBJ2-5; D remains ambiguous. CDR3 length equals 13 residues. The V end was cut by 0 bases, the J end by 1 base, with 4 bases between. Germline V CDR1 and CDR2: SGDLS, YYNGEE. Written as DNA, the CDR3 is TGTGCCAGCAGCGTAGTACCCCAAGAGACCCAGTACTTC. Protein: CASSVVPQETQYF.

CDR3 in amino acids: CSVEGTSGRIDEQYF. As DNA, the CDR3 is TGCAGCGTTGAAGGGACTAGCGGGAGAATCGACGAGCAGTACTTC. This chain uses TRBV29-1 with TRBJ2-7, with 13 bases fitting TRBD2. The CDR3 loop spans 15 amino acids. Trimming removed 1 base from V and 5 bases from J; junction bases left unmatched: 5. Germline-derived CDR1 and CDR2 are SQVTM and ANQGSEA.

The J gene is TRBJ2-7, the V gene TRBV4-1; D call uncertain. Trimming cost V 5 bases and J 4 bases, with 6 bases left between them. CDR1 and CDR2 from the germline V gene are MGHRA and YSYEKL. This CDR3 has 11 amino acids. CDR3 coding DNA: TGCGCCAGCAGCGCTGGATACGAGCAGTACTTC. Translating it yields CASSAGYEQYF.

The V call is TRBV10-1, the J call TRBJ2-3; TRBD2 matches at 10 bases. There are 16 residues in the CDR3. Trimming removed 4 bases from V and 0 bases from J; junction bases left unmatched: 4. CDR1 WNHNN and CDR2 SYGVQD come from the germline V gene (reference sequence). In nucleotides, the CDR3 is TGCGCCAGCAGTGGCGGGACTAGCGTGAGCACAGATACGCAGTATTTT. Translation: CASSGGTSVSTDTQYF.

The rearrangement joins TRBV6-1 to TRBJ2-7; a possible D gene is TRBD1 (6 bases). The CDR3 has 14 residues. Germline V CDR1 and CDR2: MNHNS, SASEGT. V was clipped by 6 bases and J by 4 bases, with 16 bases between them. CDR3 in amino acids: CASRDPDRPYEQYF. The CDR3 bases are TGTGCCAGCAGGGATCCGGACAGACCGTACGAGCAGTACTTC.

The chain uses TRBV11-1 and TRBJ2-6; D not certain. V dropped 4 bases and J dropped 0 bases, with 10 bases sitting between them. The CDR3 runs to 16 residues. Germline V CDR1 and CDR2: SGHAT, FQDESV (reference sequence). CDR3 coding DNA: TGTGCCAGCAGCTCCCGACTGAGCTCTGGGGCCAACGTCCTGACTTTC. This sequence encodes CASSSRLSSGANVLTF.

The chain carries TRBV6-5 and TRBJ1-6, with unresolved D. The CDR3 spans 14 residues. V gave up 7 bases and J gave up 0 bases, with 7 bases separating them. From germline, CDR1 is MNHEY and CDR2 SVGAGI. CDR3 protein: CASTRRSYNSPLHF. The CDR3 DNA sequence: TGTGCCAGCACAAGACGCTCCTATAATTCACCCCTCCACTTT.

This chain connects TRBV13 to TRBJ2-6, with 7 bases fitting TRBD1. V shed 4 bases and J 2 bases; nucleotides not matched to a gene: 14. Germline loops: CDR1 PRHDT, CDR2 FYEKMQ (reference sequence). This CDR3 is built from 19 residues. The CDR3 here is CASSSRGWNVPPGANVLTF. DNA for the CDR3: TGTGCCAGCAGCTCCAGGGGGTGGAACGTCCCACCTGGGGCCAACGTCCTGACTTTC.

This chain links TRBV6-6 with TRBJ2-5, with TRBD1 matching over 8 bases. J was trimmed by 4 bases and V by 2 bases; bases with no gene match: 9. The CDR3 contains 16 residues. Germline V gives CDR1 MNHNY, CDR2 SVGAGI (reference sequence). The CDR3 protein is CASSYAISTGAETQYF. The CDR3 DNA reads TGTGCCAGCAGTTACGCCATATCGACAGGGGCAGAGACCCAGTACTTC.

J is TRBJ2-3 and V is TRBV5-4, with D unresolved. CDR3 length: 14 amino acids. Germline V gene sequence: CDR1 SGHNT, CDR2 YYREEE (reference sequence). V was shortened by 0 bases and J by 3 bases, with 8 bases between the two germline ends. The CDR3 protein is CASSLVTDTDTQYF. The CDR3 nucleotides are TGTGCCAGCAGCTTGGTGACTGATACAGATACGCAGTATTTT.

This clone was seen once. J is TRBJ1-1 and V is TRBV18, with D uncertain. This CDR3 spans 13 amino acids. Trimming stripped 2 bases from V and 6 bases from J, with 10 bases between. CDR1 and CDR2 (germline): KGHSH, LQKENI. The DNA of the CDR3 is TGTGCCAGCTCACCAAAGCTACTCCCTGAAGCTTTCTTT. Protein: CASSPKLLPEAFF.

V usage is TRBV29-1 and J usage is TRBJ1-1, with D possibly matching TRBD1 (6 bases). The V and J ends lost 7 bases and 0 bases respectively, with 12 bases between them. CDR1 and CDR2 from the germline V gene are SQVTM and ANQGSEA. The length of the CDR3 is 13 residues. CDR3 sequence: CSATGQMNTEAFF. The CDR3 DNA sequence: TGCAGCGCGACCGGACAGATGAACACTGAAGCTTTCTTT.

The chain couples TRBV6-6 to TRBJ1-5; 11 bases are a match to TRBD1. CDR3 length: 15 amino acids. Per germline, CDR1 MNHNY and CDR2 SVGAGI (reference sequence). The ends lost 6 bases at V and 5 bases at J; junction bases unmatched: 6. The CDR3 DNA is TGTGCCAGCAGCGAGAGGGACAGGGGGGATCAGCCCCAGCATTTT. Translating it yields CASSERDRGDQPQHF.

The CDR3 reads CASSEAGDLNTEAFF. The CDR3 coding sequence is TGTGCCAGCAGTGAAGCGGGAGATTTGAACACTGAAGCTTTCTTT. The V and J genes are TRBV13 and TRBJ1-1; D unresolved. This CDR3 is 15 amino acids long. CDR1 is PRHDT and CDR2 is FYEKMQ in the germline V gene (reference sequence). Trimming pared 6 bases from V and 0 bases from J, leaving 14 bases between.

The chain has TRBV7-2 and TRBJ2-3; unclear D gene. The CDR3 contains 13 residues. The germline gives CDR1 SGHTA, CDR2 FQGNSA. V was cut by 1 base and J by 4 bases, with 6 bases left in between. In DNA, the CDR3 is TGTGCCAGCAGCTTAGATGCCTCAGATACGCAGTATTTT. It encodes CASSLDASDTQYF.

This rearrangement joins TRBV6-1 to TRBJ1-4, with a possible D match to TRBD1 (5 bases). Trimming pared 4 bases from V and 8 bases from J, leaving 17 bases between. This CDR3 is built from 15 residues. Germline CDR1 and CDR2: MNHNS and SASEGT. The CDR3 is CASSGGVMRGEKLFF. The CDR3, as DNA: TGTGCCAGCAGTGGGGGGGTAATGAGGGGCGAAAAACTGTTTTTT.

This clone was seen more than once but under ten times. The chain uses TRBV27 and TRBJ2-7, with 7 positions matching TRBD1. The junction had 9 bases not matched to a gene; V was cut back by 3 bases and J by 7 bases. Germline loops: CDR1 MNHEY, CDR2 SMNVEV (reference sequence). This CDR3 comprises 14 residues. CDR3 nucleotide sequence: TGTGCCAGCAGTTTCGGCCGACAGGGATGGGAGCAGTACTTC. Protein sequence: CASSFGRQGWEQYF.